The rows below give T cell receptor beta chains drawn from one sample of a study of T cell changes during pregnancy in multiple sclerosis. Using immunoSEQ multiplex PCR, the repertoire was profiled, and TCRdb retains in-frame clones only, with some absent. Of about 80,000 clones in the sample, about 92% were seen once. Sequenced here: peripheral blood, sampled before pregnancy. The source is a female donor with multiple sclerosis, enrolled in a pregnancy study. Each CDR3 is given with its conserved first and last residue. D genes are given only for firm matches. Expanded clones are given a class, and other clones once, few, many or no size at all.

v_call	d_call	j_call	clone_size	cdr3_aa	cdr3_nt
TRBV15	.	TRBJ1-1	.	CATSRDFSDSEAFF	TGTGCCACCAGCAGAGACTTCTCGGACAGCGAAGCTTTCTTT
TRBV6-1	TRBD2	TRBJ2-1	.	CASSLAGTSYNEQFF	TGTGCCAGCAGTCTAGCGGGGACCTCCTACAATGAGCAGTTCTTC
TRBV2	.	TRBJ2-1	.	CASSEGARINEQFF	TGTGCCAGCAGTGAAGGGGCCAGAATCAATGAGCAGTTCTTC
TRBV15	.	TRBJ2-7	.	CATSRGGLYDRSYEQYF	TGTGCCACCAGCAGAGGAGGTCTTTACGACAGGTCCTACGAGCAGTACTTC
TRBV5-6	.	TRBJ1-5	.	CASSGGRRNQPQHF	TGTGCCAGCAGCGGCGGTCGGCGCAATCAGCCCCAGCATTTT
TRBV25-1	.	TRBJ2-3	.	CASSEFFQLQGSTDTQYF	TGTGCCAGCAGTGAATTTTTCCAGCTACAGGGATCCACAGATACGCAGTATTTT
TRBV4-2	TRBD1	TRBJ2-2	.	CASSPTGTNAGELFF	TGTGCCAGCAGCCCGACAGGGACAAACGCCGGGGAGCTGTTTTTT
TRBV7-9	.	TRBJ1-4	.	CASSEMGLTTNEKLFF	TGTGCCAGCAGCGAAATGGGACTTACAACTAATGAAAAACTGTTTTTT
TRBV7-6	TRBD2	TRBJ2-1	few	CASSSPSGGRYNEQFF	TGTGCCAGCAGCTCTCCTAGCGGGGGGCGATACAATGAGCAGTTCTTC
TRBV7-9	TRBD1	TRBJ1-1	.	CASSLQGGNTEAFF	TGTGCCAGCAGCCTGCAGGGGGGGAACACTGAAGCTTTCTTT
TRBV15	TRBD2	TRBJ2-1	.	CATSRERLAGGSNEQFF	TGTGCCACCAGCAGAGAAAGGTTAGCGGGGGGGAGCAATGAGCAGTTCTTC
TRBV2	TRBD1	TRBJ1-2	.	CASSETGVANYGYTF	TGTGCCAGCAGTGAAACAGGGGTCGCTAACTATGGCTACACCTTC
TRBV27	TRBD1	TRBJ1-5	.	CASSLEGASNQPQHF	TGTGCCAGCAGTTTAGAGGGGGCGAGCAATCAGCCCCAGCATTTT
TRBV2	.	TRBJ1-2	once	CASSGTGPSASNYGYTF	TGTGCCAGCAGTGGCACAGGGCCAAGTGCCTCTAACTATGGCTACACCTTC
TRBV5-1	.	TRBJ1-1	.	CASSLAGQEAFF	TGCGCCAGCAGCTTGGCCGGACAGGAAGCTTTCTTT
TRBV9	.	TRBJ2-1	.	CASSVGGGEQFF	TGTGCCAGCAGCGTAGGTGGAGGTGAGCAGTTCTTC
TRBV7-7	.	TRBJ1-1	.	CASSLVPPGAFF	TGTGCTAGCAGCTTAGTTCCCCCGGGGGCTTTCTTT
TRBV6-6	.	TRBJ2-3	.	CASSLLTQGDTDTQYF	TGTGCCAGCAGTTTACTCACTCAGGGTGACACAGATACGCAGTATTTT
TRBV11-2	.	TRBJ1-1	.	CASKATGMNTEAFF	TGTGCCTCCAAAGCGACAGGAATGAACACTGAAGCTTTCTTT
TRBV7-9	.	TRBJ2-7	few	CASSLIGRDTDSYEQYF	TGTGCCAGCAGCCTTATAGGGAGGGACACTGACTCCTACGAGCAGTACTTC
TRBV6-5	TRBD1	TRBJ1-2	few	CASRDRNRVVYGYTF	TGTGCCAGCAGGGACAGGAACAGGGTCGTCTATGGCTACACCTTC
TRBV9	TRBD1	TRBJ1-2	.	CASSDDRDRGSYGYTF	TGTGCCAGCAGCGACGATCGGGACAGGGGGTCCTATGGCTACACCTTC
TRBV11-2	.	TRBJ1-1	.	CASSLVGRTEAFF	TGTGCCAGCAGCTTAGTCGGTCGGACTGAAGCTTTCTTT
TRBV21-1	.	TRBJ2-3	.	CASSVGQAGARGTDTQYF	TGTGCCAGCAGCGTCGGACAGGCTGGGGCACGAGGCACAGATACGCAGTATTTT
TRBV11-2	.	TRBJ2-5	.	CASSLDGGTQYF	TGTGCCAGCAGCTTAGACGGCGGGACCCAGTACTTC
TRBV9	.	TRBJ2-3	.	CASSARADTQYF	TGTGCCAGCAGCGCCAGGGCAGATACGCAGTATTTT